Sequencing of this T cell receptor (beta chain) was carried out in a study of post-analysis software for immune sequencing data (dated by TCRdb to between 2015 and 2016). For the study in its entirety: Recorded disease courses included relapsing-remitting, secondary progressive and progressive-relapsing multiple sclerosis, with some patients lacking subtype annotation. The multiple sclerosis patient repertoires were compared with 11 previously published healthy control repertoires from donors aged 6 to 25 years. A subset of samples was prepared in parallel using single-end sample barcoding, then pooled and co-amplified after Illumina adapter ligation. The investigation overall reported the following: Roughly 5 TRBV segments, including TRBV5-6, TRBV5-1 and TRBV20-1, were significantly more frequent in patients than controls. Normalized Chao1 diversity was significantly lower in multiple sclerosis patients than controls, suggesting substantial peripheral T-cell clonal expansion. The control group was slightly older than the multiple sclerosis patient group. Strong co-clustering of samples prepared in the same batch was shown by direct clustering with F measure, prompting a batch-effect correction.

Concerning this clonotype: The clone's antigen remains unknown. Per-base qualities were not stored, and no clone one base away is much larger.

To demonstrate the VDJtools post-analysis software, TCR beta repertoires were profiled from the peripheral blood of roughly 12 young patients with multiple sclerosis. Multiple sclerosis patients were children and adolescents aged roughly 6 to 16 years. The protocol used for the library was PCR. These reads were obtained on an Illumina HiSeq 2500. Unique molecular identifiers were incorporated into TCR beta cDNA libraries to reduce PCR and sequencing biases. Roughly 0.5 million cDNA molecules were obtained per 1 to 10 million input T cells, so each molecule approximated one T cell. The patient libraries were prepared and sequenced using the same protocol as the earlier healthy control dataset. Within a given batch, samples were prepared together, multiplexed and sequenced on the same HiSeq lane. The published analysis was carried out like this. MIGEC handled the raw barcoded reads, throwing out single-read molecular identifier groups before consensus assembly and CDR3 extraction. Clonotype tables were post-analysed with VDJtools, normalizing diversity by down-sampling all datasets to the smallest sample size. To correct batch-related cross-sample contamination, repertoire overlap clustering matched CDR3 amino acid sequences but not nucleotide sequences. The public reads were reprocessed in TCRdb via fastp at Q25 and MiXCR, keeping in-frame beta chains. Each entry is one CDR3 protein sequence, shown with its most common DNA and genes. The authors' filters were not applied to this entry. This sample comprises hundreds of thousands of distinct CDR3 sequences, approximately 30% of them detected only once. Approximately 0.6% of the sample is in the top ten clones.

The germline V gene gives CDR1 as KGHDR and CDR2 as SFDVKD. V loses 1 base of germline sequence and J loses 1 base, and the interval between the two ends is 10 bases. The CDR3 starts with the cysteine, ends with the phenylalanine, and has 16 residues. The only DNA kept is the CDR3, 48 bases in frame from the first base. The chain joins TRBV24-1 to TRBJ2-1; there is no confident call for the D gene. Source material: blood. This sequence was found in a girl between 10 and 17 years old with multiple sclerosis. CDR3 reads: CATSDFRRSSYNEQFF. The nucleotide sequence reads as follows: TGTGCCACCAGTGATTTCCGGAGAAGTTCCTACAATGAGCAGTTCTTC.